This TCR beta chain originates from a study of blood T cell repertoires in COVID-19. Across the study: PBMCs, B-cell-depleted T cells, or T cells provided the cDNA or gDNA that made up the material.

Germline CDR1 SGHDT, CDR2 YYEEEE. Trimming at V came to 0 bases and at J to 7 bases, leaving 0 bases not matched to a gene. The CDR3 has 12 amino acids. Sequencing was performed with immunoSEQ multiplex PCR; in TCRdb, only in-frame clones are kept and a portion is missing. This table has roughly 210,000 clones, around 86% appearing once. V usage is TRBV5-6 and J usage is TRBJ2-5, with 7 bases matching TRBD2. The sequenced sample was PBMCs or T cells enriched from blood (not recorded which). This TCR came from a man aged 30 to 39 in a cohort exposed to, infected with or recovered from COVID-19 (not recorded which). The CDR3 DNA sequence: TGTGCCAGCAGCTTGGGCGGGGGGACCCAGTACTTC. Its protein product is CASSLGGGTQYF.